This T cell receptor (beta chain) was captured by sequencing in a study of beta chain features in type 1 diabetes. Investigators reverse transcribed all isolated RNA, so they sequenced expressed TCRB transcripts. Method: immunoSEQ multiplex PCR; TCRdb's copy keeps in-frame clones and lacks some. Of under 400,000 clones listed, over 9.5% were seen once; the top ten hold less than 0.02%. CDR1 SEHNR and CDR2 FQNEAQ come from the germline V gene (reference sequence). The CDR3 is 12 amino acids. With 2 bases removed from V and 6 bases from J, the gap between germline ends came to 7 bases. The receptor was derived from a man aged 18 to 30 in good health. The sample was naive CD4+ T cells from blood. This chain uses TRBV7-9 with TRBJ1-1; D gene unclear. CDR3 loop: CASSLSGSEAFF. The CDR3 DNA reads as TGTGCCAGCAGCTTATCAGGTTCTGAAGCTTTCTTT.